The following is a T cell receptor (beta chain) sequence with its context. This CDR3 has 18 residues. Trimming cost V 1 base and J 5 bases; bases outside gene matches: 13. Germline CDR1 LGHNA, CDR2 YSLEER. This entry comes from a study of blood T cell repertoires in COVID-19. Method: immunoSEQ multiplex PCR; TCRdb's copy keeps in-frame clones and lacks some. This sample yields about 210,000 clones, of which 65% to 90% are seen a single time; around 8.9% belongs to the top ten. The V gene is TRBV4-3, the J gene TRBJ2-3; 9 nucleotides match TRBD1. Sequencing was performed on PBMCs or T cells enriched from blood (not recorded which). This TCR derives from a woman in her fifties or sixties with acute COVID-19. The CDR3 DNA sequence: TGCGCCAGCAGCCAAGTATTACACCCGGGACAGGGAAAAGATACGCAGTATTTT. Encoded protein: CASSQVLHPGQGKDTQYF.